The clone carrying this TCR beta chain was found a few times. This entry comes from a study of blood T cell repertoires in COVID-19. There are 15 residues in the CDR3. The germline CDR1 and CDR2 sequences are LNHDA and SQIVND (reference sequence). V lost 5 bases, J lost 0 bases, and 11 bases lay in between. This table comes from immunoSEQ multiplex PCR, and its TCRdb copy is limited to in-frame clones, with some not included. Among around 84,000 clones listed, 70% to 80% were seen once. The sample consisted of peripheral blood. This receptor was taken from a man aged 45-65 years with active or convalescent COVID-19. The chain joins TRBV19 to TRBJ2-4, with D maybe TRBD1 (6 bases). The DNA for the CDR3 is TGTGCCAGTAGTCCCGGACAGATAGCCAAAAACATTCAGTACTTC. Amino acids: CASSPGQIAKNIQYF.